Below are 25 T cell receptor beta chains sequenced from a single sample in a study of blood T cell repertoires in COVID-19. The table came from immunoSEQ multiplex PCR; TCRdb's copy has only in-frame clones and leaves some out. The sample comprises 250,000 to 300,000 clones, roughly 90% of which are singletons, and around 4.4% rests with the top ten. The sample comprised peripheral blood. Receptor source: a man in his forties or fifties with acute or convalescent COVID-19.

The rearrangement links TRBV5-1 to TRBJ2-1, with 13 bases identical to TRBD2. J gave up 7 bases and V 4 bases, and 5 bases lay outside the gene matches. This CDR3 is built from 15 residues. The germline CDR1 and CDR2 sequences are SGHRS and YFSETQ. The CDR3 sequence: CASSLRTSGSNEQFF. CDR3 in DNA: TGCGCCAGCAGCCTCAGGACTAGCGGGAGTAATGAGCAGTTCTTC.

This sequence joins TRBV12-3 or TRBV12-4 and TRBJ2-2; tentatively, D is TRBD2 (5 bases). Trimming pared 1 base from V and 12 bases from J, leaving 9 bases between. CDR3 length: 12 residues. The CDR3 DNA is TGTGCCAGCAGTTTAGATAGAGGGAAGCTGTTTTTT. As protein: CASSLDRGKLFF.

The J gene is TRBJ2-7, the V gene TRBV7-8, with D tentatively TRBD2 (5 bases). Trimming removed 5 bases from V and 1 base from J, with 15 bases in between. Germline CDR1 reads SGHVS; CDR2 reads FQNEAQ. This CDR3 contains 15 residues. This CDR3 reads CASSRPGRGSYEQYF. In nucleotides, the CDR3 is TGTGCCAGCAGCCGCCCTGGGAGAGGATCCTACGAGCAGTACTTC.

The V call is TRBV4-1, the J call TRBJ1-3, with TRBD1 matching 8 bases. The V and J ends lost 4 bases and 4 bases, in that order; junction bases with no gene match: 6. From germline, CDR1 is MGHRA and CDR2 YSYEKL. CDR3 length: 15 amino acids. CDR3 in amino acids: CASSRDRGSGNTIYF. CDR3 bases: TGCGCCAGCAGCCGCGACAGGGGATCCGGAAACACCATATATTTT.

The genes are TRBV5-1 and TRBJ1-5; possibly TRBD1 for D (5 bases). Germline V lookup: CDR1 SGHRS, CDR2 YFSETQ. The ends were cut back, 0 bases at V and 7 bases at J, with 14 bases in the middle. The CDR3 has 15 residues. The CDR3 spells CASSLAGQSRQPQHF. The CDR3, as DNA: TGCGCCAGCAGCTTGGCCGGACAATCTAGACAGCCCCAGCATTTT.

V is TRBV19 and J is TRBJ1-5; D unresolved. This CDR3 spans 12 amino acids. V gave up 3 bases and J gave up 4 bases, with 4 bases separating them. Germline CDR1 reads LNHDA; CDR2 reads SQIVND (reference sequence). CDR3 DNA sequence: TGTGCCAGTAGTATCCCGAATCAGCCCCAGCATTTT. Translating gives CASSIPNQPQHF.

J is TRBJ2-2 and V is TRBV5-1; D uncertain. The V end was cut by 1 base, the J end by 7 bases, with 17 bases between. CDR1 and CDR2 from the germline V gene are SGHRS and YFSETQ. This CDR3 is built from 16 residues. CDR3 bases: TGCGCCAGCAGCTTGATTACGGCTCCCTCGGGCGGGGAGCTGTTTTTT. This translates into CASSLITAPSGGELFF.

The chain employs TRBV5-4 and TRBJ1-5; 9 bases are a match to TRBD1. V was pared by 4 bases and J by 7 bases, with 6 bases of the junction left unmatched. The CDR3 consists of 14 residues. Germline V gives CDR1 SGHNT, CDR2 YYREEE (reference sequence). As DNA, the CDR3 is TGTGCCAGCAGCGACGGACAGGGGAGGCAGCCCCAGCATTTT. It is translated as CASSDGQGRQPQHF.

The V gene is TRBV7-8, the J gene TRBJ2-2; possible D gene TRBD1, 6 bases. There are 17 residues in the CDR3. Deletions cut 0 bases from V and 6 bases from J, with 17 bases between. CDR1 is SGHVS, CDR2 FQNEAQ, per germline. In DNA form, the CDR3 reads TGTGCCAGCAGCTTAGCTCCCACCGGGACACCATCCGGGGAGCTGTTTTTT. This codes for CASSLAPTGTPSGELFF.

V gene TRBV20-1 combines with J gene TRBJ2-1; 7 bases fit TRBD2. Germline CDR1 DFQATT, CDR2 SNEGSKA (reference sequence). This CDR3 contains 14 residues. Germline trimming cut 3 bases from V and 9 bases from J; bases unmatched to any gene: 11. The CDR3 sequence: CSASWDAGRSEQFF. Here the CDR3 DNA reads TGCAGTGCTAGTTGGGACGCCGGGAGGTCTGAGCAGTTCTTC.

The V gene is TRBV2, the J gene TRBJ1-1; D call uncertain. V shed 3 bases and J shed 1 base, with 15 bases lying between them. There are 16 residues in the CDR3. The germline V gene has CDR1 SNHLY and CDR2 FYNNEI. This chain's CDR3 is CASSESGGWGNTEAFF. CDR3 DNA: TGTGCCAGCAGTGAGTCGGGCGGGTGGGGGAACACTGAAGCTTTCTTT.

This clone was picked up one time. The rearrangement links TRBV13 to TRBJ2-7; possible D gene TRBD1, 5 bases. The CDR3 runs 13 residues. The germline CDR1 and CDR2 sequences are PRHDT and FYEKMQ (reference sequence). Trimming cost V 3 bases and J 2 bases, with 8 bases left between them. CDR3 protein: CASSFQGTYEQYF. DNA for the CDR3: TGTGCCAGCAGCTTCCAGGGCACCTACGAGCAGTACTTC.

The rearrangement uses TRBV2 and TRBJ1-6, with D hard to call. V was pared by 6 bases and J by 4 bases, with 10 bases between. The CDR3 consists of 14 residues. The germline V gene has CDR1 SNHLY and CDR2 FYNNEI. As DNA, the CDR3 is TGTGCCAGCAGGGCCGAAAATTATAATTCACCCCTCCACTTT. It yields the protein CASRAENYNSPLHF.

The rearrangement uses TRBV19 and TRBJ2-3, with TRBD2 matching over 7 bases. The CDR3 totals 16 residues. Germline V gives CDR1 LNHDA, CDR2 SQIVND (reference sequence). After removal of 3 bases from V and 2 bases from J, the junction contained 8 bases not matched to a gene. The CDR3 bases are TGTGCCAGTAGTATGGCGAGCGGGGCCCCCACAGATACGCAGTATTTT. Amino acid sequence: CASSMASGAPTDTQYF.

The J gene is TRBJ1-1, the V gene TRBV6-5; D perhaps matches TRBD1 (5 bases). In germline, CDR1 is MNHEY, CDR2 SVGAGI. The CDR3 runs 14 residues. V dropped 6 bases and J dropped 5 bases, with 16 bases sitting between them. CDR3 DNA sequence: TGTGCCAGCAGCTCTGAGGCGGGGGGAACTGAAGCTTTCTTT. Encoded protein: CASSSEAGGTEAFF.

The V call is TRBV3-1 (or the pseudogene TRBV3-2), the J call TRBJ1-5; 7 nucleotides align to TRBD1. CDR1 LGHDT and CDR2 YNNKEL come from the germline V gene (reference sequence). CDR3 length equals 15 residues. The V and J ends lost 1 base and 7 bases, in that order; junction bases with no gene match: 7. The CDR3 nucleotides read TGTGCCAGCAGCCAAGGACAGGGAGAGTACCAGCCCCAGCATTTT. It encodes CASSQGQGEYQPQHF.

J is TRBJ2-2 and V is TRBV10-3; 8 nucleotides match TRBD2. From germline, CDR1 is ENHRY and CDR2 SYGVKD. With 4 bases clipped from V and 5 bases from J, the junction kept 6 bases outside the gene matches. The CDR3 is made up of 15 amino acids. CDR3 in DNA: TGTGCCATCAGTGCTCCGGGGGGGCGAACCGGGGAGCTGTTTTTT. Its protein product is CAISAPGGRTGELFF.

This clone has only one observation. The chain uses TRBV2 and TRBJ1-2; D not resolved. The CDR3 spans 12 residues. Between the trimmed V and J ends, which lost 9 bases and 3 bases, there was a span of 11 bases. The germline V gene has CDR1 SNHLY and CDR2 FYNNEI. CDR3 loop: CASQRIDYGYTF. Written as DNA, the CDR3 is TGTGCCAGTCAGAGGATTGACTATGGCTACACCTTC.

The chain couples TRBV24-1 to TRBJ1-1; D uncertain. Germline assignment: CDR1 KGHDR and CDR2 SFDVKD. V lost 2 bases and J 0 bases, leaving 3 bases between the germline ends. There are 13 residues in the CDR3. The CDR3 DNA reads TGTGCCACCAGTGATTCCATGAACACTGAAGCTTTCTTT. Translation: CATSDSMNTEAFF.

The chain is built from TRBV7-9 and TRBJ2-7, with a possible D match to TRBD2 (5 bases). The germline CDR1 and CDR2 sequences are SEHNR and FQNEAQ (reference sequence). The CDR3 runs 13 residues. V was clipped by 4 bases and J by 3 bases, with 10 bases between them. The CDR3 sequence: CASSSHDYYEQYF. The CDR3 DNA sequence: TGTGCCAGCAGCTCTCATGACTACTACGAGCAGTACTTC.

The chain combines TRBV18 with TRBJ1-1; TRBD1 matches 7 bases. This CDR3 spans 13 amino acids. The germline V gene encodes CDR1 KGHSH and CDR2 LQKENI. Trimming took 6 bases from V and 6 from J; bases not matched to a gene: 7. CDR3 DNA: TGTGCCAGCTCCCGGACAGGTGGCCCTGAAGCTTTCTTT. It encodes CASSRTGGPEAFF.

This clone was seen a few times. The CDR3 here is CASSPRAFF. The CDR3 DNA follows: TGTGCCAGCAGCCCGCGAGCTTTCTTT. The V and J genes are TRBV7-3 and TRBJ1-1; D is ambiguous. Germline V CDR1 and CDR2: SGHTA, FQGTGA. V was shortened by 5 bases and J by 10 bases, with 5 bases between the two germline ends. The CDR3 totals 9 residues.

This clone was detected a few times. The chain has TRBV12-3 or TRBV12-4 and TRBJ1-3; unclear D gene. Deletions cut 8 bases from V and 4 bases from J, with 6 bases between. The CDR3 consists of 11 residues. CDR3 DNA sequence: TGTGCCAGCGACTACGGAAACACCATATATTTT. Its translation is CASDYGNTIYF.

This clone was recorded once. The DNA of the CDR3 is TGTGCCAGTAGTAAGGCGCGGACACAAATTTTCGGGGAGCTGTTTTTT. Encoded protein: CASSKARTQIFGELFF. The chain carries TRBV19 and TRBJ2-2; weak D call: TRBD1 (5 bases). The CDR3 has 16 amino acids. The V gene's germline CDR1 is LNHDA and CDR2 SQIVND (reference sequence). The V gene lost 4 bases and the J gene lost 7 bases, with 19 bases spanning the gap. The whole variable domain, filled in from reference TRBV19 and TRBJ2-2, reads DGGITQSPKYLFRKEGQNVTLSCEQNLNHDAMYWYRQDPGQGLRLIYYSQIVNDFQKGDIAEGYSVSREKKESFPLTVTSAQKNPTAFYLCASSKARTQIFGELFFGEGSRLTVL.

V is TRBV5-1 and J is TRBJ2-1; perhaps TRBD2 as D (5 bases). The V gene lost 0 bases and the J gene lost 8 bases, with 9 bases spanning the gap. The CDR3 spans 13 residues. Germline loops: CDR1 SGHRS, CDR2 YFSETQ. CDR3 sequence (DNA): TGCGCCAGCAGCTTGGTCTCGGGATATGAGCAGTTCTTC. It translates to CASSLVSGYEQFF. The complete variable domain, with remaining parts taken from reference TRBV5-1 and TRBJ2-1, reads KAGVTQTPRYLIKTRGQQVTLSCSPISGHRSVSWYQQTPGQGLQFLFEYFSETQRNKGNFPGRFSGRQFSNSRSEMNVSTLELGDSALYLCASSLVSGYEQFFGPGTRLTVL.